This record covers a single TCR beta chain. Its antigen target is currently unknown. No much larger clone exists at a distance of one base, and base qualities are not known. This entry belongs to a study of blood T cell repertoires in COVID-19 (dated by TCRdb to about 2020). Regarding the study in general: The collaborator samples originated in the United States, Italy and Spain and spanned the acute and convalescent phases of COVID-19. Sample metadata almost always included a de-identified subject ID, COVID-19 status, age in years and sex. The repertoires were released in a freely available public database meant as a resource for research on the immune response to SARS-CoV-2. The prospective study material was composed of cDNA or gDNA derived from T cells, B-cell-depleted T cells, or PBMCs. Where available, HLA class I and class II types were obtained from metadata supplied by the sample provider rather than from assay-based typing. Samples were obtained from the ongoing ImmuneRACE study (first 160 participants) and from 1,254 subjects provided by 6 global collaborators. Subjects who had been exposed to COVID-19, were actively infected with it, or had recovered from it provided the deeply sampled blood TCRbeta repertoires that made up the dataset. Study-wide findings and limitations: How much clinical and demographic metadata was included differed by source and by participant, and the metadata was provided uncurated.

TCRbeta CDR3 regions were amplified from genomic DNA by means of the immunoSEQ Assay, a bias-controlled multiplex PCR. The authors processed their data as follows. The number of nucleated cells in each sample was estimated by amplification of reference gene primers within the assay. To quantify the absolute abundance of each unique TCRbeta CDR3 rearrangement, sequence reads were collapsed and filtered. For each sample, productive Simpson clonality was calculated by taking the square root of Simpson's diversity index across productive rearrangements. The clones in this table, taken by TCRdb from immuneACCESS, are in-frame only. Not every clone is retained; where verified, under half of the shortfall comes from an unresolved V gene, and the cause of the rest is unknown. Clonal size and the V and J genes are those of that table, whereas D and trimming came from the DNA. The sample profile shows approximately 120,000 clones; about 74% of them were found once. 6% of the sample comes from the top ten.

CDR1 and CDR2, per the germline V gene, are SGHVS and FQNEAQ. The CDR3 starts with the cysteine, ends with the phenylalanine, and has 18 residues. The entry retains the CDR3 DNA only, 54 bases that are in frame from base 1. The V end gives up 1 base and the J end 5 bases, leaving 13 bases in the junction not matched to a gene. At one collaborating source in Seattle, patients were enrolled during active infection and were followed longitudinally through the course of disease. The collaborating institutions used their own protocols to collect whole blood in K2EDTA tubes. Collaborator samples were shipped for TCRbeta analysis as frozen whole blood, isolated PBMCs, or DNA extracted from either sample type.

This sequence uses TRBV7-8 and TRBJ2-5; the junction holds 10 bases that match TRBD2. Sequences were obtained from peripheral blood. The receptor was isolated from an elderly man with COVID-19, enrolled during active disease. The CDR3 is CASSLDKGSGRARETQYF. The DNA reads as follows: TGTGCCAGCAGCTTAGACAAGGGCAGCGGGAGGGCCAGGGAGACCCAGTACTTC.